These 31 T cell receptor beta chains came from one sample sequenced in a study of cytotoxic CD8 clonotypes in ibrutinib-treated CLL. Generated by immunoSEQ multiplex PCR, the TCRdb table keeps only in-frame clones and is missing some. The sample carries over 200,000 clones, more than 70% recorded once. The sample consisted of PBMCs, taken after 12 months of ibrutinib treatment. These receptors all stem from a human donor with chronic lymphocytic leukemia.

This clone was observed a single time. CDR3 loop: CASSGGTFNYGYTF. CDR3 coding DNA: TGCGCCAGCAGCGGCGGGACATTCAACTATGGCTACACCTTC. The V gene is TRBV5-1, the J gene TRBJ1-2, with D tentatively TRBD1 (6 bases). Looked up from germline, CDR1 is SGHRS and CDR2 is YFSETQ. Trimming pared 4 bases from V and 2 bases from J, leaving 12 bases between. The CDR3 runs 14 residues.

The V gene is TRBV25-1, the J gene TRBJ1-6, with unresolved D. V was cut by 3 bases and J by 4 bases, with 13 bases left in between. Germline CDR1 MGHDK, CDR2 SYGVNS. The CDR3 length is 16 residues. CDR3 in amino acids: CASSEPGPHYNSPLHF. The CDR3 DNA follows: TGTGCCAGCAGTGAGCCCGGACCTCATTATAATTCACCCCTCCACTTT. Full variable domain (remainder filled in from reference TRBV25-1 and TRBJ1-6): EADIYQTPRYLVIGTGKKITLECSQTMGHDKMYWYQQDPGMELHLIHYSYGVNSTEKGDLSSESTVSRIRTEHFPLTLESARPSHTSQYLCASSEPGPHYNSPLHFGNGTRLTVT.

This clone was seen just once. One junction end does not reproduce the germline sequence, and a read error may be involved. The CDR3 loop reads CASRPPVSHEQYF. The CDR3 coding sequence is TGTGCCAGCAGGCCGCCCGTCTCCCACGAGCAGTACTTC. V gene TRBV27 combines with J gene TRBJ2-7; D is unresolved. CDR1 and CDR2 from the germline V gene are MNHEY and SMNVEV (reference sequence). This CDR3 contains 13 residues.

V and J are TRBV11-3 and TRBJ1-4; 8 nucleotides align to TRBD1. The CDR3 extends over 13 amino acids. CDR1 is SGHNT and CDR2 is YENEEA in the germline V gene. The V gene end was trimmed by 4 bases and the J gene end by 10 bases; junction bases not matched to a gene: 5. The CDR3 DNA follows: TGTGCCAGCAGCTCGAATACAGGGGGAAAACTGTTTTTT. This sequence encodes CASSSNTGGKLFF. Full variable domain (remainder filled in from reference TRBV11-3 and TRBJ1-4): EAGVVQSPRYKIIEKKQPVAFWCNPISGHNTLYWYLQNLGQGPELLIRYENEEAVDDSQLPKDRFSAERLKGVDSTLKIQPAELGDSAVYLCASSSNTGGKLFFGSGTQLSVL.

The gene calls are TRBV2 and TRBJ1-6, with D uncertain. CDR1 and CDR2 (germline): SNHLY, FYNNEI. The CDR3 consists of 14 residues. The germline V and J ends were trimmed by 7 bases and 3 bases, with 10 bases remaining between them. The CDR3 is CASIDNSYNSPLHF. The DNA of the CDR3 is TGTGCCAGCATAGATAACAGCTATAATTCACCCCTCCACTTT.

This clone occurred once. The chain links TRBV6-4 to TRBJ2-1, with 7 bases aligning to TRBD2. Germline lookup yields CDR1 MRHNA and CDR2 SNTAGT. There are 14 residues in the CDR3. Trimming at V came to 3 bases and at J to 7 bases, leaving 6 bases not matched to a gene. CDR3 loop: CASSEGLRRNEQFF. For the CDR3, the DNA is TGTGCCAGCAGTGAGGGACTAAGAAGGAATGAGCAGTTCTTC.

The V gene is TRBV18, the J gene TRBJ1-5; 8 bases line up with TRBD1. This CDR3 spans 16 amino acids. The germline CDR1 and CDR2 sequences are KGHSH and LQKENI. Unmatched junction bases numbered 11, after V lost 3 bases and J lost 7 bases. The CDR3 protein is CASSPATGTGMQPQHF. The CDR3 bases are TGTGCCAGCTCACCTGCGACCGGGACAGGCATGCAGCCCCAGCATTTT.

The V gene is TRBV7-8, the J gene TRBJ2-5; possible D gene TRBD2, 5 bases. This CDR3 has 13 residues. CDR1 SGHVS and CDR2 FQNEAQ come from the germline V gene. The V end lost 3 bases, the J end lost 2 bases, and 7 bases lay between the germline ends. CDR3: CASSFSEQETQYF. For the CDR3, the DNA is TGTGCCAGCAGCTTTAGCGAGCAAGAGACCCAGTACTTC.

The chain uses TRBV6-5 and TRBJ2-7, with a tentative D call TRBD2 (5 bases). V lost 8 bases and J lost 0, with 11 bases in between. There are 13 residues in the CDR3. The germline CDR1 and CDR2 sequences are MNHEY and SVGAGI. The CDR3 DNA is TGTGCCAGCGGTTTGGACTTCTCCTACGAGCAGTACTTC. Amino acids: CASGLDFSYEQYF.

The CDR3 loop is CASSPSRGLGEKLFF. The CDR3 DNA is TGCGCCAGCAGCCCCTCTCGAGGGCTGGGGGAAAAACTGTTTTTT. V gene TRBV5-1 combines with J gene TRBJ1-4; D unresolved. The CDR3 has 15 residues. Trimming took 4 bases from V and 8 from J, leaving 18 bases between them. CDR1 and CDR2 (germline): SGHRS, YFSETQ. The complete variable domain, with remaining parts taken from reference TRBV5-1 and TRBJ1-4, reads KAGVTQTPRYLIKTRGQQVTLSCSPISGHRSVSWYQQTPGQGLQFLFEYFSETQRNKGNFPGRFSGRQFSNSRSEMNVSTLELGDSALYLCASSPSRGLGEKLFFGSGTQLSVL.

This clone was seen a few times. The chain is built from TRBV5-1 and TRBJ1-2, with TRBD1 as a possible D gene (5 bases). This CDR3 is built from 15 residues. The V and J ends lost 3 bases and 4 bases respectively, with 16 bases between them. Germline V gene lookup returns CDR1 SGHRS and CDR2 YFSETQ. The CDR3 DNA sequence: TGCGCCAGCAGCTCCGGACCCAGGGAGCCCTATGGCTACACCTTC. It yields the protein CASSSGPREPYGYTF.

This clone was counted only a few times. This chain uses TRBV27 with TRBJ2-2; no clear D gene. The ends were cut back, 2 bases at V and 5 bases at J, with 6 bases in the middle. This CDR3 comprises 13 residues. Germline assignment: CDR1 MNHEY and CDR2 SMNVEV (reference sequence). The CDR3 is CASSLGRTGELFF. In DNA, the CDR3 is TGTGCCAGCAGTTTAGGGCGGACCGGGGAGCTGTTTTTT.

The chain links TRBV28 to TRBJ2-3; 7 nucleotides align to TRBD1. The V and J ends lost 7 bases and 4 bases, in that order; junction bases with no gene match: 11. This CDR3 is built from 15 residues. Germline V gene data show CDR1 as MDHEN and CDR2 as SYDVKM. The CDR3 coding sequence is TGTGCCAGCATCCGGGACAGAAGTAATCCAGATACGCAGTATTTT. Protein: CASIRDRSNPDTQYF.

This rearrangement joins TRBV6-5 to TRBJ2-5; D is uncertain. Looked up from germline, CDR1 is MNHEY and CDR2 is SVGAGI. The CDR3 length is 11 residues. Trimming removed 4 bases at V and 6 bases at J, with 6 bases between. The CDR3 here is CASSSPQTQYF. CDR3 coding DNA: TGTGCCAGCAGTTCCCCTCAGACCCAGTACTTC.

The gene calls are TRBV7-9 and TRBJ2-7; tentative D call: TRBD2 (6 bases). This CDR3 region has 15 residues. The germline V gene has CDR1 SEHNR and CDR2 FQNEAQ (reference sequence). V was shortened by 1 base and J by 4 bases, with 14 bases between the two germline ends. CDR3 nucleotides: TGTGCCAGCAGCTTAGGGGACTCTAAGATATACGAGCAGTACTTC. Its protein is CASSLGDSKIYEQYF.

This CDR3 is CASSPRGGAGQETQYF. CDR3 nucleotides: TGTGCCAGCAGCCCCCGCGGGGGGGCCGGGCAAGAGACCCAGTACTTC. The chain couples TRBV7-3 to TRBJ2-5; 9 bases fit TRBD2. This CDR3 contains 16 residues. CDR1 is SGHTA and CDR2 is FQGTGA in the germline V gene. J was trimmed by 2 bases and V by 5 bases; bases with no gene match: 9.

This chain joins TRBV5-6 and TRBJ2-3, with 10 bases aligning to TRBD1. The CDR3 loop spans 18 amino acids. With 4 bases clipped from V and 3 bases from J, the junction kept 14 bases outside the gene matches. Germline V CDR1 and CDR2: SGHDT, YYEEEE. CDR3 protein: CASSPGPDRGLWTDTQYF. The DNA of the CDR3 is TGTGCCAGCAGCCCGGGCCCCGACAGGGGGCTTTGGACAGATACGCAGTATTTT.

The chain couples TRBV5-1 to TRBJ2-3, with TRBD2 matching 11 bases. There are 15 residues in the CDR3. Germline CDR1 is SGHRS and CDR2 is YFSETQ. V lost 3 bases and J lost 4; bases outside the gene matches: 4. The CDR3 here is CASSSALAGADTQYF. CDR3 nucleotide sequence: TGCGCCAGCAGCTCAGCACTAGCGGGAGCAGATACGCAGTATTTT.

This chain connects TRBV21-1 to TRBJ2-5. TRBV21-1 is recorded as a pseudogene. The length of the CDR3 is 14 residues. The CDR3, as DNA: TGTGCCAGCAGCACGATTAAGGGCGGAGAGACCCAGTACTTC. Its protein product is CASSTIKGGETQYF.

This clone was seen just once. The V gene is TRBV30, the J gene TRBJ2-5, with D unresolved. CDR3 length: 13 residues. Germline V lookup: CDR1 GTSNPN, CDR2 SVGIG (reference sequence). V lost 1 base and J 1 base, leaving 7 bases between the germline ends. CDR3 in DNA: TGTGCCTGGAGTGGGGGATCCCAAGAGACCCAGTACTTC. This translates into CAWSGGSQETQYF.

In DNA, the CDR3 is TGTGCCAGCAGTTGGGACGGGGCGAACACTGAAGCTTTCTTT. Its translation: CASSWDGANTEAFF. This chain connects TRBV27 to TRBJ1-1; a weak D match, TRBD1 (5 bases). Germline CDR1 reads MNHEY; CDR2 reads SMNVEV (reference sequence). The CDR3 runs 14 residues. Between the trimmed V and J ends, which lost 4 bases and 1 base, there was a span of 10 bases.

This clone was seen a few times. The CDR3 spells CASSTSSEASPLHF. DNA of the CDR3: TGTGCCAGTAGTACCTCCTCGGAGGCTTCACCCCTCCACTTT. The J gene is TRBJ1-6, the V gene TRBV19; no clear D. V dropped 4 bases and J dropped 9 bases, with 13 bases sitting between them. CDR1 and CDR2 (germline): LNHDA, SQIVND (reference sequence). The CDR3 totals 14 residues.

The sample holds many counts of this clone. The chain employs TRBV5-1 and TRBJ2-2; D ambiguous. The ends were cut back, 0 bases at V and 0 bases at J, with 6 bases in the middle. This CDR3 region has 15 residues. Germline loops: CDR1 SGHRS, CDR2 YFSETQ. The CDR3 loop reads CASSLGASNTGELFF. CDR3 DNA sequence: TGCGCCAGCAGCTTGGGGGCATCGAACACCGGGGAGCTGTTTTTT.

The V and J genes are TRBV6-5 and TRBJ1-2; weak D call: TRBD1 (6 bases). The CDR3 has 15 amino acids. CDR1 is MNHEY and CDR2 is SVGAGI in the germline V gene. Trimming took off 6 bases at V and 8 bases at J, with 22 bases between the two ends. CDR3 in amino acids: CASRTLRLGGRGYTF. CDR3 DNA sequence: TGTGCCAGCAGGACCCTCCGGTTGGGGGGCCGAGGCTACACCTTC.

The CDR3 loop is CASRVQTDTQYF. DNA of the CDR3: TGTGCCAGCAGGGTCCAAACAGATACGCAGTATTTT. V is TRBV7-2 and J is TRBJ2-3; D remains unclear. The germline gives CDR1 SGHTA, CDR2 FQGNSA. This CDR3 comprises 12 residues. The ends were cut back, 6 bases at V and 3 bases at J, with 7 bases in the middle.

This chain uses TRBV19 with TRBJ1-5; 8 bases map to TRBD1. The CDR3 sequence is 15 residues long. V was pared by 4 bases and J by 6 bases, with 8 bases of the junction left unmatched. Germline values: CDR1 LNHDA, CDR2 SQIVND (reference sequence). The CDR3 is CASSSGTGFSQPQHF. The CDR3 DNA sequence: TGTGCCAGTAGTAGCGGGACAGGTTTTAGTCAGCCCCAGCATTTT.

The chain combines TRBV27 with TRBJ2-3; possibly TRBD1 for D (5 bases). CDR1 and CDR2 from the germline V gene are MNHEY and SMNVEV (reference sequence). CDR3 length equals 11 residues. With 5 bases removed from V and 6 bases from J, the gap between germline ends came to 6 bases. The CDR3 reads CASSPGDTQYF. The CDR3 DNA reads as TGTGCCAGCAGTCCAGGGGATACGCAGTATTTT.

J is TRBJ2-1 and V is TRBV7-6; 13 nucleotides line up with TRBD2. V lost 1 base and J lost 15; bases outside the gene matches: 18. CDR1 is SGHVS and CDR2 is FNYEAQ in the germline V gene. The CDR3 is 18 residues long. CDR3 DNA sequence: TGTGCCAGCAGCTTAGGGGGTAGACTCAGGACTAGCGGGAGAGGGCTGTTCTTC. Amino acids: CASSLGGRLRTSGRGLFF.

The V gene is TRBV27, the J gene TRBJ2-5; 7 bases agree with TRBD2. The germline V gene has CDR1 MNHEY and CDR2 SMNVEV (reference sequence). The CDR3 extends over 14 amino acids. With V trimmed by 6 bases and J by 2 bases, 6 bases remained unmatched. The CDR3 DNA follows: TGTGCCAGCAGCCTCCTGGGGGGGCAAGAGACCCAGTACTTC. Translated, it gives CASSLLGGQETQYF.

The chain has TRBV5-4 and TRBJ1-6, with 7 nucleotides matching TRBD1. CDR1 is SGHNT and CDR2 is YYREEE in the germline V gene (reference sequence). V trimming: 1 base; J trimming: 0 bases; junction bases outside the gene matches: 7. The CDR3 length is 18 residues. Written as DNA, the CDR3 is TGTGCCAGCAGCTTGAATAGGGGGCTTTCCTCCTATAATTCACCCCTCCACTTT. This encodes CASSLNRGLSSYNSPLHF.

The rearrangement links TRBV28 to TRBJ2-2; 12 positions agree with TRBD2. The CDR3 runs to 21 residues. With V trimmed by 3 bases and J by 0 bases, 14 bases remained unmatched. Per germline, CDR1 MDHEN and CDR2 SYDVKM. CDR3 sequence (DNA): TGTGCCAGCAGTTTTGGGATATATAGACTAGCGGGGGAAGCGAACACCGGGGAGCTGTTTTTT. This codes for CASSFGIYRLAGEANTGELFF.